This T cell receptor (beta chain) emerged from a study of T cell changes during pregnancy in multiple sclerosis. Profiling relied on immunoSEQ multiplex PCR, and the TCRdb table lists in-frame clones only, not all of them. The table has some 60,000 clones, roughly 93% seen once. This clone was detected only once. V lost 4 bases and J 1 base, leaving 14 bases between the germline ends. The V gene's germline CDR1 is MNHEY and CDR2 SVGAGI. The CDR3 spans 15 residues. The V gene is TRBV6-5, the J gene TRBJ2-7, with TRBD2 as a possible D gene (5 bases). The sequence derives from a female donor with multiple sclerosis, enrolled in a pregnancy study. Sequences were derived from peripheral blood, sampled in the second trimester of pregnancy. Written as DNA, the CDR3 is TGTGCCAGCAGTTTGACTACCCAAAAATCCTACGAGCAGTACTTC. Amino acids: CASSLTTQKSYEQYF.